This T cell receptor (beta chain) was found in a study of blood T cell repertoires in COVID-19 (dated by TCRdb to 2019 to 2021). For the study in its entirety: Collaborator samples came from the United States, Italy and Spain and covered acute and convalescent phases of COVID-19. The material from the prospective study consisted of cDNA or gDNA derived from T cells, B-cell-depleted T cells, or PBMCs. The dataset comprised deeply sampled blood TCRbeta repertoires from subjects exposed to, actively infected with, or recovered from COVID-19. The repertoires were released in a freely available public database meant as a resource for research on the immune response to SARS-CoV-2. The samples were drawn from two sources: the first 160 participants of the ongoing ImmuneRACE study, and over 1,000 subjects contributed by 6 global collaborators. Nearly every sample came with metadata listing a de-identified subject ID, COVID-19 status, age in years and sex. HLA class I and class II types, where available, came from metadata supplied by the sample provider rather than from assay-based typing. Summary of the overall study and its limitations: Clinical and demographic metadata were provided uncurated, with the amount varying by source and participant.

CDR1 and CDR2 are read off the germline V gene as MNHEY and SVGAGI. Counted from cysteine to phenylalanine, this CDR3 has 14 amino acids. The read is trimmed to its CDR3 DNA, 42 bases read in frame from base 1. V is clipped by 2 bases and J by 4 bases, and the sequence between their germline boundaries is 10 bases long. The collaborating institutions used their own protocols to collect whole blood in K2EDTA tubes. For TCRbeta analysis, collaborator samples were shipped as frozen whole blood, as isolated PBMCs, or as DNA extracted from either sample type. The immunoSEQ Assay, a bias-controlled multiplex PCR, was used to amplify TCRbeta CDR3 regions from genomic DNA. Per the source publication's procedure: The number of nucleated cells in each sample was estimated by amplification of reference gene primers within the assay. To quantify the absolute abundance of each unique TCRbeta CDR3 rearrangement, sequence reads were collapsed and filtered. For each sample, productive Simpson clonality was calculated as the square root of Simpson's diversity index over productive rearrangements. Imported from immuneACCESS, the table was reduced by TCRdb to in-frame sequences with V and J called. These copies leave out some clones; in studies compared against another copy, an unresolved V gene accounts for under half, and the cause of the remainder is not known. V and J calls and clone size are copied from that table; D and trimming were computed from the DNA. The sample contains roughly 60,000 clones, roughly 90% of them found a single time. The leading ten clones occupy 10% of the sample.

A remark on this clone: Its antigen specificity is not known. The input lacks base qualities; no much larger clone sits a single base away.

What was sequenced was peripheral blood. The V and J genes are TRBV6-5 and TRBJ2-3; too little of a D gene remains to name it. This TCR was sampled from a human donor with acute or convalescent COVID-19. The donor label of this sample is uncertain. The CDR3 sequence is CASSYPGRSDTQYF. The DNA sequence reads TGTGCCAGCAGTTACCCGGGTCGATCAGATACGCAGTATTTT.